This is a list of T cell receptor beta chains from one sample in a study of tumor-infiltrating lymphocytes in primary liver carcinoma. TCRdb processed the multiplex PCR reads anew with MiXCR; each CDR3 protein has one entry. The repertoire holds some 25,000 distinct CDR3 sequences, with 78% as singletons. The sample consisted of liver tumor tissue from sampling region 3. Receptor source: a man between 40 and 49 years old with primary liver carcinoma and hepatitis B virus infection. Each CDR3 is given with its conserved first and last residue. The order of the fields is V gene, clone size, J gene, D gene, CDR3 protein, CDR3 DNA. D genes are given only for firm matches. Rows give clone size only sometimes, using once, few, many, or a class for an expanded clone.

TRBV11-3,.,TRBJ2-3,TRBD2,CASGLGTSWVTQYF,TGTGCCAGCGGACTCGGGACTAGCTGGGTTACACAGTATTTT
TRBV4-1,.,TRBJ2-7,.,CASDQVPPYEQYF,TGCGCCAGCGACCAAGTCCCGCCCTACGAGCAGTACTTC
TRBV12-3/TRBV12-4,.,TRBJ2-3,.,CASILRLASTDTQYF,TGTGCCAGTATTTTAAGGCTAGCATCGACTGATACGCAGTATTTT
TRBV6-4,.,TRBJ1-1,.,CVSRTRTVTEAFF,TGTGTCAGCCGGACCCGGACAGTCACCGAAGCTTTCTTT
TRBV4-1,.,TRBJ2-7,TRBD1,CTSSQDQPRDRYYEQYF,TGCACCAGCAGCCAAGATCAGCCGCGGGACAGGTACTACGAGCAGTACTTC
TRBV12-3/TRBV12-4,.,TRBJ2-7,TRBD1,CASSLGQGVNCEQYF,TGTGCCAGCAGTTTAGGGCAGGGGGTCAACTGCGAGCAGTACTTC
TRBV6-2/TRBV6-3,.,TRBJ1-1,.,CTSTYSRVNTEAFF,TGTACCAGCACTTACTCCCGGGTGAACACTGAAGCTTTCTTT
TRBV11-2,.,TRBJ1-2,.,CASIHGGGGGYTF,TGTGCCAGCATTCATGGGGGAGGTGGAGGCTACACCTTC
TRBV12-3/TRBV12-4,.,TRBJ2-5,.,CASNLTVGGTQYF,TGTGCCAGTAATTTAACGGTTGGGGGGACGCAGTACTTC
TRBV28,many,TRBJ1-1,TRBD1,CASGEQGGMNTEAFF,TGTGCCAGCGGCGAACAGGGGGGTATGAACACTGAAGCTTTCTTT
TRBV5-6,.,TRBJ2-7,.,CANGPGFDNIYEQYF,TGTGCCAACGGCCCTGGGTTCGACAATATCTACGAGCAGTACTTC
TRBV7-9,.,TRBJ1-1,.,CTNSASRAGVTEAFF,TGTACCAACAGCGCCAGCAGGGCTGGGGTGACTGAAGCTTTCTTT
TRBV20-1,few,TRBJ2-7,.,CSARPAGRGSGYEQYF,TGCAGTGCTAGACCTGCCGGGCGCGGGTCAGGGTACGAGCAGTACTTC
TRBV6-5,.,TRBJ1-4,.,CASSYFRGTNEKLFF,TGTGCCAGCAGTTACTTCCGGGGGACTAATGAAAAACTGTTCTTT
TRBV4-1,once,TRBJ2-7,.,CASNQSLVEPLYEQYF,TGCGCCAGCAACCAATCCCTAGTGGAGCCACTGTACGAGCAGTACTTC
TRBV12-3/TRBV12-4,medium-sized,TRBJ1-1,.,CASSFFGFTEAFF,TGTGCCAGCAGTTTCTTTGGGTTCACTGAAGCTTTCTTT
TRBV6-2/TRBV6-3,.,TRBJ2-1,TRBD2,CGSRTSGRTGKFF,TGTGGCAGCAGGACTAGCGGGAGGACCGGAAAGTTCTTC
TRBV6-2/TRBV6-3,.,TRBJ2-2,TRBD1,CASESGTGRTGDLLF,TGTGCTAGCGAATCCGGGACAGGGCGCACCGGGGACCTGTTATTT
TRBV4-3,.,TRBJ2-1,TRBD2,CVSSQDWGGRYNEQFF,TGCGTCAGTAGCCAAGATTGGGGGGGGAGATACAATGAGCAGTTCTTC
TRBV28,.,TRBJ2-7,TRBD2,CACSRLAGDYKQYF,TGTGCCTGCAGCCGACTAGCGGGAGACTACAAGCAGTACTTC
TRBV11-2,few,TRBJ2-1,.,CASSLYRLISERFF,TGTGCCAGCAGCTTATACCGGCTGATTAGTGAGCGGTTCTTC
TRBV12-3/TRBV12-4,.,TRBJ2-7,.,CASSMGTWGSYGHYF,TGTGCCAGCAGTATGGGGACATGGGGGTCCTACGGGCACTACTTC
TRBV11-2,few,TRBJ2-1,TRBD1,CASNLGGHEQFF,TGTGCCAGCAACCTAGGGGGCCATGAGCAGTTCTTC
TRBV18,many,TRBJ1-1,.,CASSPPSRGSNTEAFF,TGTGCCAGCTCACCACCATCCAGGGGATCGAACACTGAAGCTTTCTTT
TRBV5-1,.,TRBJ2-7,TRBD2,CISTTTSGISYEQYF,TGCATCAGCACCACGACTAGCGGGATCTCCTACGAGCAGTACTTC
TRBV4-2,.,TRBJ2-2,.,CARSQILVAGDSPGELFF,TGTGCCAGAAGCCAAATACTTGTGGCAGGGGATTCCCCCGGGGAGCTGTTTTTT
TRBV5-5,.,TRBJ2-1,.,CASSPGQDSYNEQLF,TGTGCCAGCAGCCCTGGGCAGGACTCCTACAATGAGCAGTTATTC
TRBV10-3,.,TRBJ2-3,TRBD2,CANSEPLRLAGTTDTRYF,TGTGCCAACAGTGAACCCCTCCGACTAGCGGGAACCACAGATACGCGGTATTTT
TRBV6-6,medium-sized,TRBJ2-1,.,CASSYTGSDNEQFF,TGTGCCAGCAGTTATACCGGGTCAGACAATGAGCAGTTCTTC
TRBV3-1,.,TRBJ2-5,.,CASSQGTGKETQYF,TGTGCCAGCAGCCAAGGGACGGGTAAAGAGACCCAGTACTTC
TRBV11-2,.,TRBJ2-5,.,CAGGQTPGGGIETQYF,TGTGCCGGCGGCCAAACTCCTGGCGGAGGGATAGAGACCCAGTACTTC